The T cell receptor beta chain under discussion was sequenced for a study of OX40 agonist ivuxolimab in advanced cancers. General notes on the study: Ivuxolimab was a fully human IgG2 agonistic monoclonal antibody targeting the costimulatory receptor OX40 (CD134). Intravenous ivuxolimab was administered to patients every 2 weeks at six dose levels: 0.01, 0.1, 0.3, 1.5, 3 and 10 mg/kg. Of the 50 to 55 patients in dose escalation, around 19 had hepatocellular carcinoma, about 15 had melanoma, 9 had renal cell carcinoma and 9 had head and neck cancer. In the dose-escalation cohort, more than 75% of patients were male, and the mean age was approximately 60 years, with a range of roughly 20 to 80. Prior anti-PD-1, anti-PD-L1 or anti-CTLA-4 therapy was permitted, and checkpoint inhibitors had been received by about 37% of dose-escalation patients. Partial responses occurred in three dose-escalation patients: two with cutaneous melanoma and one with hepatocellular carcinoma. The point of sequencing TCRbeta in the periphery was to test whether ivuxolimab changed TCR sequence diversity and drove clonal T-cell expansion. The paper reports the monotherapy dose-escalation portion (N ≈ 52 patients) of the phase I ivuxolimab trial.

From its cysteine to its phenylalanine, the CDR3 spans 18 amino acids. Only the CDR3 DNA is retained, 54 bases long and in frame from the first base. CDR1 is given as LGHNA and CDR2 as YSLEER, both from the germline V gene. Trimming at the junction amounts to 5 bases on V and 2 bases on J, and the germline ends lie 23 bases apart. What the work shows at the level of the full study, not this receptor alone: In the 0.1-3.0 mg/kg groups, partial responders were among the patients with the lowest normalized peripheral clonal expansion, particularly in CD8+ T cells. At doses of 0.1 to 3.0 mg/kg, clonal expansion of both CD4+ and CD8+ T cells in blood was seen between baseline and week 6. Antigen specificity was not determined for the clonally expanded peripheral T cells. Low levels of normalized T-cell clonal expansion were also shown by some nonresponding patients. After ivuxolimab, more expanded clones were found on average in CD8+ T cells than in CD4+ T cells.

Comment on this clone: Its antigen remains unidentified. No per-base quality is available; no much larger clone lies one base away.

Patients with autoimmune disease history or receiving systemic immunosuppression were excluded from the trial. In every dose cohort, peripheral blood was drawn for TCR sequencing at baseline, cycle 4 day 1, and cycle 7 day 1. The samples were taken from a phase I, first-in-human, multicenter, open-label dose-escalation trial of ivuxolimab. Adults with locally advanced or metastatic head and neck squamous cell, hepatocellular, melanoma or renal cell carcinoma were enrolled in the trial. Before TCR sequencing, CD4+ T cells and CD8+ T cells were sorted from peripheral blood as separate populations. To sequence the TCRbeta CDR3 region, genomic DNA was isolated from the sorted cells. TCRbeta CDR3 regions were sequenced using the immunoSEQ Assay. TCRdb retrieved this table from immuneACCESS and kept in-frame rearrangements only. Not all clones are present; in checked studies, unresolved V genes account for under half, and no reason is known for the remainder. The sample has over 80,000 clones on record, 86% of them singletons. The ten largest clones add up to 5.5% of the sample.

The source of this sequence is an adult with an advanced solid tumor such as melanoma, head and neck, liver or kidney cancer. Recombination joined TRBV4-3 with TRBJ2-3; TRBD1 is possibly the D segment (5 matching bases). The input for sequencing was CD4+ or CD8+ T cells sorted from blood, taken in a trial of the OX40 agonist ivuxolimab. The CDR3 reads as follows: CASSSRSYRLRDTDTQYF. Here is the DNA: TGCGCCAGCAGCTCCCGATCCTACAGGCTAAGGGACACAGATACGCAGTATTTT.